The 19 T cell receptor beta chains presented below share a single source sample, sequenced in a study of cytomegalovirus exposure and HLA in healthy donors. PCR amplification relied on 60 Vbeta primers (plus 13 Jbeta primers). Assay used: immunoSEQ multiplex PCR; TCRdb lists only in-frame clones, some missing. The table has fewer than 80,000 clones, roughly 80% seen once. The sequenced sample consisted of PBMCs. These receptor sequences come from a woman aged 40 to 50 in good health and CMV-seropositive.

Details on this clone: At one of its ends the junction is not consistent with the germline gene, which may arise from a read error. This sequence joins TRBV7-9 and TRBJ2-7; 8 positions agree with TRBD1. The CDR3 sequence is 18 residues long. From germline, CDR1 is SEHNR and CDR2 FQNEAQ (reference sequence). The CDR3: CSSSLSVSRGLTRYEQYF. The CDR3 coding sequence is TGTTCCAGCAGCTTATCCGTTTCCAGGGGGCTCACAAGATACGAGCAGTACTTC.

The chain recombines TRBV5-1 with TRBJ2-2; weak D call: TRBD1 (6 bases). V lost 0 bases to trimming and J lost 4 bases, with 10 bases between them. The CDR3 consists of 15 residues. The germline CDR1 and CDR2 sequences are SGHRS and YFSETQ. The CDR3 reads CASSLAPRGTGELFF. The CDR3 DNA is TGCGCCAGCAGCTTGGCCCCCAGGGGCACCGGGGAGCTGTTTTTT.

This clone was recorded once. The chain uses TRBV6-5 and TRBJ1-3, with D possibly matching TRBD1 (5 bases). The germline V and J ends were trimmed by 2 bases and 0 bases, with 11 bases remaining between them. From germline, CDR1 is MNHEY and CDR2 SVGAGI. This CDR3 is built from 16 residues. CDR3 region: CASSYGWTSSGNTIYF. In DNA form, the CDR3 reads TGTGCCAGCAGTTACGGTTGGACAAGCTCTGGAAACACCATATATTTT.

The chain has TRBV23-1 and TRBJ1-5, with 9 bases lining up with TRBD1. TRBV23-1 is reported as an ORF; its role is uncertain. CDR3 length: 21 amino acids. With V trimmed by 5 bases and J by 1 base, 21 bases remained unmatched. The CDR3 reads CASSTLLPGQGFPLSNQPQHF. CDR3 coding DNA: TGCGCCAGCAGTACTTTACTGCCGGGACAGGGCTTTCCCCTAAGCAATCAGCCCCAGCATTTT.

The chain's CDR3 is CASSPTGSGQETQYF. DNA of the CDR3: TGCGCCAGCAGCCCGACAGGGTCTGGCCAAGAGACCCAGTACTTC. The chain carries TRBV5-1 and TRBJ2-5, with TRBD1 identical over 7 bases. CDR1 is SGHRS, CDR2 YFSETQ, per germline. V was pared by 4 bases and J by 1 base, with 7 bases of the junction left unmatched. The CDR3 runs to 15 residues.

The gene calls are TRBV20-1 and TRBJ2-7, with D maybe TRBD1 (6 bases). The CDR3 sequence is 11 residues long. V lost 5 bases and J lost 3, with 8 bases in between. CDR1 DFQATT and CDR2 SNEGSKA come from the germline V gene (reference sequence). The CDR3 sequence is CSAPTGYEQYF. The CDR3 DNA sequence: TGCAGTGCTCCGACAGGCTACGAGCAGTACTTC.

The rearrangement joins TRBV7-3 to TRBJ1-1, with TRBD1 matching 12 bases. The CDR3 spans 16 residues. J was trimmed by 4 bases and V by 6 bases; bases with no gene match: 9. Germline V gene lookup returns CDR1 SGHTA and CDR2 FQGTGA. CDR3 DNA: TGTGCCAGCAGTCCCGGGACAGGGGGCGGCGGCACTGAAGCTTTCTTT. Its protein product is CASSPGTGGGGTEAFF.

This rearrangement joins TRBV27 to TRBJ2-6, with TRBD1 identical over 9 bases. The V gene's germline CDR1 is MNHEY and CDR2 SMNVEV (reference sequence). J lost 0 bases, V lost 6 bases, and 6 bases had no gene match. This CDR3 contains 17 residues. As DNA, the CDR3 is TGTGCCAGCAGAAAGGGACAGGGCCCCTCTGGGGCCAACGTCCTGACTTTC. It yields the protein CASRKGQGPSGANVLTF.

The V call is TRBV5-4, the J call TRBJ2-2; TRBD2 matches 8 bases. The V and J ends lost 6 bases and 6 bases, in that order; junction bases with no gene match: 13. CDR3 length: 16 amino acids. Germline CDR1 is SGHNT and CDR2 is YYREEE (reference sequence). The chain's CDR3 is CASTRDRGGLAGELFF. CDR3 DNA: TGTGCCAGCACCCGCGACCGGGGGGGATTGGCCGGGGAGCTGTTTTTT. Supplemented by reference TRBV5-4 and TRBJ2-2, the full variable domain reads ETGVTQSPTHLIKTRGQQVTLRCSSQSGHNTVSWYQQALGQGPQFIFQYYREEENGRGNFPPRFSGLQFPNYSSELNVNALELDDSALYLCASTRDRGGLAGELFFGEGSRLTVL.

V is TRBV14 and J is TRBJ2-3, with TRBD1 matching 8 bases. The germline CDR1 and CDR2 sequences are SGHDN and FVKESK. This CDR3 contains 13 residues. The J segment lost 6 bases and the V segment lost 3 bases, leaving 2 bases of the junction unmatched. The CDR3, as DNA: TGTGCCAGCAGCCATAGACAGGGGGATACGCAGTATTTT. This encodes CASSHRQGDTQYF.

A few counts support this clone. This chain uses TRBV6-1 with TRBJ1-1; a weak D match, TRBD1 (5 bases). Germline values: CDR1 MNHNS, CDR2 SASEGT. V gave up 8 bases and J gave up 6 bases, with 13 bases separating them. This CDR3 comprises 12 residues. In DNA form, the CDR3 reads TGTGCCAGCGCTCGTCGGGGGTCTGAAGCTTTCTTT. This codes for CASARRGSEAFF.

The sample holds one count of this clone. The rearrangement links TRBV27 to TRBJ2-7; 7 bases are shared with TRBD1. Germline V gene data show CDR1 as MNHEY and CDR2 as SMNVEV (reference sequence). The CDR3 loop spans 17 amino acids. The V segment lost 5 bases and the J segment 1 base; nucleotides outside the gene matches: 14. This CDR3 reads CASSPTRQGRLSYEQYF. CDR3 bases: TGTGCCAGCAGTCCCACCCGACAGGGCCGGCTATCCTACGAGCAGTACTTC.

The rearrangement links TRBV30 to TRBJ1-1; tentatively, D is TRBD1 (5 bases). The CDR3 runs to 14 residues. The V gene lost 3 bases and the J gene lost 3 bases, with 14 bases spanning the gap. Germline CDR1 is GTSNPN and CDR2 is SVGIG (reference sequence). Here the CDR3 reads CAWRGGRSDTEAFF. Written as DNA, the CDR3 is TGTGCCTGGAGGGGGGGGAGGTCGGACACTGAAGCTTTCTTT.

This clone was observed once. This CDR3 is also generated by other DNA sequences in the sample. The genes are TRBV30 and TRBJ2-3, with a possible D match to TRBD2 (6 bases). The CDR3 totals 14 residues. V was trimmed by 0 bases and J by 4 bases, leaving 11 bases between them. Germline CDR1 is GTSNPN and CDR2 is SVGIG (reference sequence). This CDR3 reads CAWSVEGLADTQYF. In nucleotides, the CDR3 is TGTGCCTGGAGTGTGGAGGGACTCGCAGATACGCAGTATTTT.

Comments on this clone: Distinct nucleotide sequences in the sample also encode this CDR3. The chain recombines TRBV27 with TRBJ1-1; 7 bases fit TRBD1. V lost 3 bases and J lost 1; bases outside the gene matches: 2. CDR1 is MNHEY, CDR2 SMNVEV, per germline (reference sequence). The CDR3 runs 14 residues. CDR3 sequence reads: CASSFDRANTEAFF. The CDR3 DNA reads as TGTGCCAGCAGTTTCGACAGGGCGAACACTGAAGCTTTCTTT.

V usage is TRBV20-1 and J usage is TRBJ1-2; D call uncertain. Germline assignment: CDR1 DFQATT and CDR2 SNEGSKA (reference sequence). V lost 6 bases to trimming and J lost 3 bases, with 5 bases between them. The CDR3 has 10 amino acids. The CDR3 protein is CSATDYGYTF. CDR3 coding DNA: TGCAGTGCAACGGACTATGGCTACACCTTC.

The chain links TRBV25-1 to TRBJ1-3, with a weak D call TRBD1 (5 bases). V shed 3 bases and J shed 2 bases, with 14 bases lying between them. Germline lookup yields CDR1 MGHDK and CDR2 SYGVNS. The CDR3 has 16 residues. The CDR3 DNA reads as TGTGCCAGCAGTGATTCCCGGGGGAATACTGGAAACACCATATATTTT. Translated: CASSDSRGNTGNTIYF.

V gene TRBV4-2 combines with J gene TRBJ2-2, with 10 positions matching TRBD2. V lost 1 base to trimming and J lost 5 bases; unmatched junction nucleotides: 10. CDR1 is LGHNA and CDR2 is YNFKEQ in the germline V gene. The CDR3 consists of 18 residues. CDR3 sequence reads: CASSQGGSGGPGTGELFF. The CDR3 DNA reads TGTGCCAGCAGCCAAGGGGGTAGCGGGGGGCCAGGAACCGGGGAGCTGTTTTTT.

The chain is built from TRBV11-1 and TRBJ2-4, with 9 bases lining up with TRBD1. The CDR3 is 15 amino acids. Germline V gene lookup returns CDR1 SGHAT and CDR2 FQDESV (reference sequence). V lost 3 bases to trimming and J lost 7 bases; unmatched junction nucleotides: 7. CDR3 sequence reads: CASSLLQGAGNIQYF. DNA for the CDR3: TGTGCCAGCAGCTTGTTACAGGGGGCCGGGAACATTCAGTACTTC. The full variable domain, completed using reference TRBV11-1 and TRBJ2-4, is EAEVAQSPRYKITEKSQAVAFWCDPISGHATLYWYRQILGQGPELLVQFQDESVVDDSQLPKDRFSAERLKGVDSTLKIQPAELGDSAMYLCASSLLQGAGNIQYFGAGTRLSVL.